These 5 T cell receptor beta chains originate from one sample sequenced in a study of cytomegalovirus exposure and HLA in healthy donors. Primers for the PCR totalled 60 Vbeta and 13 Jbeta. Method: immunoSEQ multiplex PCR; TCRdb's copy keeps in-frame clones and lacks some. The profile shows fewer than 70,000 clones, 74% of them singletons. Input material: PBMCs. These receptors were collected from a woman aged 60 to 75 in good health and CMV-seropositive.

The CDR3 DNA sequence: TGTGCCAGCAGACAGGGGAACTATGGCTACACCTTC. Translated: CASRQGNYGYTF. This chain links TRBV2 with TRBJ1-2; 7 positions match TRBD1. This CDR3 contains 12 residues. Germline CDR1 SNHLY, CDR2 FYNNEI. V lost 6 bases and J lost 2; bases outside the gene matches: 0.

The rearrangement uses TRBV5-1 and TRBJ2-3, with 7 bases identical to TRBD1. The CDR3 spans 14 residues. V shed 2 bases and J 4 bases; nucleotides not matched to a gene: 4. Per germline, CDR1 SGHRS and CDR2 YFSETQ. The CDR3, as DNA: TGCGCCAGCAGCTTAGGGGGCGTCGCAGATACGCAGTATTTT. Its protein is CASSLGGVADTQYF. The full variable domain, rest sourced from reference TRBV5-1 and TRBJ2-3, is KAGVTQTPRYLIKTRGQQVTLSCSPISGHRSVSWYQQTPGQGLQFLFEYFSETQRNKGNFPGRFSGRQFSNSRSEMNVSTLELGDSALYLCASSLGGVADTQYFGPGTRLTVL.

The V and J genes are TRBV21-1 and TRBJ2-5; whether TRBD1, the table's D call, matches the DNA was not checked. TRBV21-1 is recorded as a pseudogene. The CDR3 contains 13 residues. DNA for the CDR3: TGTGCCAGCAGCAAACAGGGGAGAGAGACCCAGTACTTC. This encodes CASSKQGRETQYF.

The chain uses TRBV5-1 and TRBJ2-3, with D maybe TRBD2 (5 bases). V was trimmed by 5 bases and J by 5 bases, leaving 21 bases between them. The CDR3 contains 16 residues. CDR1 is SGHRS, CDR2 YFSETQ, per germline. The CDR3 DNA sequence: TGCGCCAGCAGGTCGCCCAGCGGAGAGGTATTAGATACGCAGTATTTT. It yields the protein CASRSPSGEVLDTQYF.

The chain couples TRBV19 to TRBJ2-7; 11 positions agree with TRBD1. Germline CDR1 is LNHDA and CDR2 is SQIVND (reference sequence). The trim removed 5 bases at V and 3 bases at J, leaving 0 bases unmatched. The CDR3 length is 13 residues. The CDR3 reads CASSGTGGYEQYF. DNA of the CDR3: TGTGCCAGTAGTGGGACAGGGGGCTACGAGCAGTACTTC.